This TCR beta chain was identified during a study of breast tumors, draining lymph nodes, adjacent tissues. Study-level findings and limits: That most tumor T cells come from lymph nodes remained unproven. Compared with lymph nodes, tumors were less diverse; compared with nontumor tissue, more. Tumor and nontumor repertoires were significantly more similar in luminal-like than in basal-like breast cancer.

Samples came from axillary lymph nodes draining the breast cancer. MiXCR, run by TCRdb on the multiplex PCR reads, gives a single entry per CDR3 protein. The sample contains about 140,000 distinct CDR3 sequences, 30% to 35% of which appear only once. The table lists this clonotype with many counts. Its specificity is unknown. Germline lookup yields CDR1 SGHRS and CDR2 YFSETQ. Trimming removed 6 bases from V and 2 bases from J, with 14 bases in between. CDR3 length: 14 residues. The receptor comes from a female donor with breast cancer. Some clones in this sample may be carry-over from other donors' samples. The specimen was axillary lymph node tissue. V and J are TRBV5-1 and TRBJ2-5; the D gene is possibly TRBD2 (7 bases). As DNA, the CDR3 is TGCGCCAGCAACTTAGGGGGGGGTCAAGAGACCCAGTACTTC. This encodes CASNLGGGQETQYF.